The next 18 T cell receptor beta chains were all read from a single sample in a study of blood T cell repertoires in COVID-19. Using immunoSEQ multiplex PCR, the repertoire was profiled, and TCRdb retains in-frame clones only, with some absent. The data show over 120,000 clones, around 84% seen once. The material sequenced was peripheral blood. These receptor sequences come from a man aged 60 to 69 with active or convalescent COVID-19.

This chain uses TRBV4-1 with TRBJ1-4; 7 bases fit TRBD1. Germline CDR1 MGHRA, CDR2 YSYEKL. V dropped 3 bases and J dropped 11; count of bases not matched to a gene: 6. This CDR3 contains 13 residues. The DNA of the CDR3 is TGCGCCAGCAGCCAGCGAGACAGGGACAAACTGTTTTTT. Its translation: CASSQRDRDKLFF.

The chain couples TRBV18 to TRBJ2-3, with 9 bases fitting TRBD1. J gave up 6 bases and V 4 bases, and 14 bases lay outside the gene matches. This CDR3 spans 17 amino acids. The V gene's germline CDR1 is KGHSH and CDR2 LQKENI. The CDR3: CASSLWPGQGHPDTQYF. Written as DNA, the CDR3 is TGTGCCAGCTCACTATGGCCGGGACAGGGCCACCCCGATACGCAGTATTTT.

The genes are TRBV2 and TRBJ1-2, with unresolved D. The CDR3 sequence is 13 residues long. Germline values: CDR1 SNHLY, CDR2 FYNNEI. Trimming left V 1 base short and J 6 bases short, with 9 bases between. DNA of the CDR3: TGTGCCAGCAGTGAAGTTATCGGGGATGGCTACACCTTC. Its translation: CASSEVIGDGYTF.

The V gene is TRBV7-9, the J gene TRBJ2-3; unclear D gene. The germline CDR1 and CDR2 sequences are SEHNR and FQNEAQ (reference sequence). This CDR3 comprises 16 residues. V was clipped by 5 bases and J by 0 bases, with 15 bases between them. CDR3 region: CASSPVSGSSTDTQYF. DNA for the CDR3: TGTGCCAGCAGCCCTGTCTCCGGGTCGAGCACAGATACGCAGTATTTT.

The genes are TRBV30 and TRBJ2-3; 7 nucleotides line up with TRBD1. J gave up 3 bases and V 3 bases, and 3 bases lay outside the gene matches. The CDR3 totals 13 residues. CDR1 and CDR2 from the germline V gene are GTSNPN and SVGIG (reference sequence). The CDR3 sequence: CAWSRGYTDTQYF. The DNA of the CDR3 is TGTGCCTGGAGCAGGGGGTATACAGATACGCAGTATTTT.

This chain joins TRBV2 and TRBJ2-5, with 9 bases that match TRBD1. Germline loops: CDR1 SNHLY, CDR2 FYNNEI. V was clipped by 4 bases and J by 0 bases; unmatched bases: 6. There are 16 residues in the CDR3. CDR3 protein: CASSGQGVLDQETQYF. CDR3 sequence (DNA): TGTGCCAGCAGTGGACAGGGGGTTTTGGACCAAGAGACCCAGTACTTC.

The chain employs TRBV5-1 and TRBJ1-2, with D tentatively TRBD1 (5 bases). The CDR3 is 15 residues long. Germline CDR1 SGHRS, CDR2 YFSETQ. Trimming stripped 0 bases from V and 6 bases from J, with 15 bases between. The CDR3 sequence is CASSLGQGDSDGYTF. The CDR3, as DNA: TGCGCCAGCAGCTTGGGTCAGGGCGACTCCGATGGCTACACCTTC.

The chain couples TRBV5-8 to TRBJ1-3; D unclear. CDR3 length: 15 residues. Germline CDR1 and CDR2: SGHTS and YDEGEE. The V gene lost 1 base and the J gene lost 0 bases, with 8 bases spanning the gap. The CDR3 reads CASSLWRNSGNTIYF. The DNA for the CDR3 is TGTGCCAGCAGCTTGTGGCGGAACTCTGGAAACACCATATATTTT.

The V call is TRBV7-9, the J call TRBJ1-4; 9 positions agree with TRBD1. Germline assignment: CDR1 SEHNR and CDR2 FQNEAQ (reference sequence). The CDR3 has 19 residues. Trimming cost V 4 bases and J 1 base; bases outside gene matches: 13. CDR3 DNA: TGTGCCAGCAGCTCCAACCGGGACAGGGACTATGAAACTAATGAAAAACTGTTTTTT. Protein sequence: CASSSNRDRDYETNEKLFF. Filled out from reference TRBV7-9 and TRBJ1-4, the complete variable domain reads DTGVSQNPRHKITKRGQNVTFRCDPISEHNRLYWYRQTLGQGPEFLTYFQNEAQLEKSRLLSDRFSAERPKGSFSTLEIQRTEQGDSAMYLCASSSNRDRDYETNEKLFFGSGTQLSVL.

The genes are TRBV18 and TRBJ2-1; D call uncertain. Germline V gene lookup returns CDR1 KGHSH and CDR2 LQKENI. Between the trimmed V and J ends, which lost 0 bases and 2 bases, there was a span of 8 bases. The CDR3 length is 15 residues. Here the CDR3 DNA reads TGTGCCAGCTCACCACCTTCTAAGACCTACAATGAGCAGTTCTTC. It is translated as CASSPPSKTYNEQFF.

The table lists this clone with a count of one. The chain is built from TRBV5-5 and TRBJ1-2; D call uncertain. Germline V gene lookup returns CDR1 SGHKS and CDR2 YYEKEE (reference sequence). V lost 0 bases, J lost 6 bases, and 6 bases lay in between. The length of the CDR3 is 12 residues. The CDR3 DNA reads TGTGCCAGCAGCTTGGCTCTTAATGGCTACACCTTC. It yields the protein CASSLALNGYTF. Filled out from reference TRBV5-5 and TRBJ1-2, the complete variable domain reads DAGVTQSPTHLIKTRGQQVTLRCSPISGHKSVSWYQQVLGQGPQFIFQYYEKEERGRGNFPDRFSARQFPNYSSELNVNALLLGDSALYLCASSLALNGYTFGSGTRLTVV.

The chain is built from TRBV10-1 and TRBJ2-7; perhaps TRBD2 as D (6 bases). Germline assignment: CDR1 WNHNN and CDR2 SYGVQD (reference sequence). V was cut by 6 bases and J by 2 bases, with 14 bases left in between. The CDR3 runs to 14 residues. The CDR3, as DNA: TGCGCCAGCAGCCTTCCTAGCGTCCCCTACGAGCAGTACGTC. It yields the protein CASSLPSVPYEQYV.

The chain has TRBV7-9 and TRBJ1-2, with 8 bases matching TRBD1. The CDR3 totals 15 residues. Germline CDR1 SEHNR, CDR2 FQNEAQ (reference sequence). V was pared by 4 bases and J by 6 bases, with 10 bases of the junction left unmatched. The CDR3 protein is CASSSRTGLIHGYTF. The CDR3 region has the DNA TGTGCCAGCAGCTCGCGGACAGGGTTAATCCATGGCTACACCTTC.

This clone occurred once. The rearrangement links TRBV12-5 to TRBJ1-4; TRBD1 aligns across 8 bases. Germline loops: CDR1 LGHNT, CDR2 FRNRAP. The V gene end was trimmed by 1 base and the J gene end by 8 bases; junction bases not matched to a gene: 9. There are 16 residues in the CDR3. CDR3 sequence: CASGLADRGSGEKLFF. The CDR3 region has the DNA TGTGCTAGTGGTTTGGCCGACAGGGGATCTGGGGAAAAACTGTTTTTT.

The gene calls are TRBV2 and TRBJ1-1, with a weak D call TRBD1 (5 bases). V was clipped by 0 bases and J by 0 bases, with 11 bases between them. CDR1 and CDR2 (germline): SNHLY, FYNNEI. The CDR3 runs 16 residues. The CDR3 region has the DNA TGTGCCAGCAGTGAAGCGACAGTGACACTGAACACTGAAGCTTTCTTT. Its protein is CASSEATVTLNTEAFF. Drawing the rest from reference TRBV2 and TRBJ1-1, the complete variable domain is EPEVTQTPSHQVTQMGQEVILRCVPISNHLYFYWYRQILGQKVEFLVSFYNNEISEKSEIFDDQFSVERPDGSNFTLKIRSTKLEDSAMYFCASSEATVTLNTEAFFGQGTRLTVV.

The rearrangement links TRBV21-1 to TRBJ2-7; the tabulated D call, TRBD1, remains unverified against the DNA. TRBV21-1 is deemed a pseudogene. This CDR3 comprises 17 residues. In nucleotides, the CDR3 is TGTGCCAGCAGCAAAGGCAGGGGGCGCACGATATCCTACGAGCAGTACGTC. Translated, it gives CASSKGRGRTISYEQYV.

The rearrangement uses TRBV2 and TRBJ1-1, with D unresolved. Trimming cost V 8 bases and J 7 bases, with 14 bases left between them. Per the germline V gene, CDR1 is SNHLY and CDR2 is FYNNEI. The CDR3 sequence is 12 residues long. The CDR3 sequence: CASYLPPNEAFF. In DNA, the CDR3 is TGTGCCAGCTACCTACCCCCCAATGAAGCTTTCTTT.

This clone was seen a few times. CDR3 loop: CASSQTAELSYNSPLHF. The CDR3 DNA is TGCGCCAGCAGCCAAACGGCAGAACTATCCTATAATTCACCCCTCCACTTT. The chain combines TRBV4-1 with TRBJ1-6; D gene uncertain. The germline V and J ends were trimmed by 2 bases and 1 base, with 12 bases remaining between them. Germline V gene sequence: CDR1 MGHRA, CDR2 YSYEKL. The CDR3 length is 17 residues.